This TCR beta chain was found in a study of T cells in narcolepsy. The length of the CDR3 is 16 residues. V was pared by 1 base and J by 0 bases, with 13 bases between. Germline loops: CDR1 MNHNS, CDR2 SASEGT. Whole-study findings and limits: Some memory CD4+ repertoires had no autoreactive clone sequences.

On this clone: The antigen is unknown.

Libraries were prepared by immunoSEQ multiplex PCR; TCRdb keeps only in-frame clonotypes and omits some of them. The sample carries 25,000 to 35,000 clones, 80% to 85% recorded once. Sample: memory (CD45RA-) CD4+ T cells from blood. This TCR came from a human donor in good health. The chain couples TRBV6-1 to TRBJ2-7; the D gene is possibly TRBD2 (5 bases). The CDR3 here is CASSEGRQFPSYEQYF. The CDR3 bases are TGTGCCAGCAGTGAAGGGAGGCAGTTTCCCTCCTACGAGCAGTACTTC.